This T cell receptor (beta chain) stems from a study of CD8 T cells in ankylosing spondylitis. There are 15 residues in the CDR3. CDR1 is MNHNS and CDR2 is SASEGT in the germline V gene. V shed 6 bases and J 10 bases; nucleotides not matched to a gene: 8. In its sample, this clonotype was seen many times. Its cognate antigen is unknown. The study, taken as a whole, reports: Earlier studies detected some motif variants in reactive arthritis synovial fluid and blood. Matched synovial fluid from ankylosing spondylitis patients was reported to be enriched for disease-linked clones. Blood from ankylosing spondylitis patients appeared to carry a characteristic roughly 8-variant TCR beta motif.

TCRdb reanalysed the 5' RACE reads using MiXCR and keeps one entry per CDR3 protein. The sample yields 150,000 to 200,000 distinct CDR3 sequences, more than 9% seen once. The gene calls are TRBV6-1 and TRBJ2-3, with 15 nucleotides matching TRBD2. The sequenced material came from blood, either unsorted or a sorted T cell fraction (not recorded which). The sequence was obtained from a male donor with ankylosing spondylitis or in good health (not recorded which). CDR3 sequence reads: CASSRGLAGGSAQYF. In DNA form, the CDR3 reads TGTGCCAGCAGCCGGGGACTAGCGGGAGGAAGTGCGCAGTATTTT.